The source of this T cell receptor (beta chain) is a study of shared clonotypes between healthy human individuals. Whole-study context: Three plates each covered CD4 naive and memory; CD8 naive two, CD8 memory one. Whole-study findings and limits: Memory subsets generally showed smaller estimated richness than naive subsets did.

As concerns this clone: Its matching antigen is unknown.

Researchers divided each subset's genomic DNA evenly across several immunoSEQ plates. Clones were read by immunoSEQ multiplex PCR, and TCRdb kept only the in-frame ones, dropping some. Among 2 million to 2.5 million clones listed, almost 96% were seen once. Trimming cost V 1 base and J 2 bases, with 10 bases left between them. CDR1 is SGHDT, CDR2 YYEEEE, per germline. The CDR3 covers 14 residues. The authors divided CD4+ cells into CD45RA+ naive and CD45RA-negative memory subsets. The receptor comes from a man aged 18 to 30 in good health. The chain combines TRBV5-6 with TRBJ2-7, with no clear D. Sequencing used naive CD4+ T cells sorted from blood. This sample's subset: CD45RA+ positively selected. CDR3 protein: CASSLRQTTYEQYF. For the CDR3, the DNA is TGTGCCAGCAGCTTGCGGCAGACCACCTACGAGCAGTACTTC.